This TCR beta chain came from a study of T cells in tumors after PD-1 blockade. Study details: Each patient got pembrolizumab 200 mg every 3 weeks or cemiplimab 350 mg every 2 weeks. Daily vismodegib 150 mg continued in a subset of anti-PD-1-treated patients. Peripheral blood samples averaged approximately 33,000 unique clonotypes and about 110,000 templates.

For this clone: Its antigen is unidentified.

Assay: immunoSEQ multiplex PCR; the TCRdb copy retains only in-frame clones and omits some. This table has around 45,000 clones, nearly 80% appearing once. Study results and caveats: About 45% of tumor TCR clonotypes were also found in blood.

The CDR3 is 14 residues long. Per germline, CDR1 SGHNT and CDR2 YYREEE (reference sequence). The V segment lost 4 bases and the J segment 6 bases; nucleotides outside the gene matches: 6. This sequence originates from a human donor with basal cell carcinoma. This specimen consisted of PBMCs, obtained before anti-PD-1 treatment. The rearrangement uses TRBV5-4 and TRBJ2-3, with 9 bases lining up with TRBD2. CDR3 in amino acids: CASSGGGARDTQYF. In DNA, the CDR3 is TGTGCCAGCAGCGGCGGGGGGGCCAGGGATACGCAGTATTTT.